This record looks at one T cell receptor (beta chain) sequence and its context. Its antigen is not yet known. No clone much larger than this one lies a single base away; base qualities are absent. The receptor library was made with the immunoSEQ multiplex PCR assay. The source is immuneACCESS, and TCRdb retained only in-frame sequences with V and J called. Part of the clones is not carried over; for the studies checked, unresolved V genes explain less than half of this, and the remainder is unexplained. For this sample the table gives around 40,000 clones, of which 90% were detected only once. Clones ranked in the top ten supply roughly 0.5% of the sample. The record originates from a study of T cell changes during pregnancy in multiple sclerosis (dated by TCRdb to the late 2010s). About the study as a whole: The study looked at changes in the T cell repertoire across pregnancy in women with multiple sclerosis.

The junction carries 15 bases between V and J, which are trimmed by 0 bases and 10 bases respectively. From the cysteine up to the phenylalanine, the CDR3 has a length of 14 residues. Only the CDR3 DNA is retained, 42 bases long and in frame from the first base. CDR1 is given as MDHEN and CDR2 as SYDVKM, both from the germline V gene. The clonotype was recovered from a female donor in good health, enrolled as a control in a pregnancy study. The rearranged chain carries TRBV28 and TRBJ1-1, and the D gene may be TRBD1, 6 bases matching. Sequenced material: CD4+ T cells from peripheral blood mononuclear cells, taken in the first trimester of pregnancy. The DNA sequence is as follows: TGTGCCAGCAGTTTATGGCAGGGGTCGAGTCGAGCTTTCTTT. Its translation reads: CASSLWQGSSRAFF. Beyond the CDR3, the reference TRBV28 and TRBJ1-1 genes provide the residues; the full variable domain reads: DVKVTQSSRYLVKRTGEKVFLECVQDMDHENMFWYRQDPGLGLRLIYFSYDVKMKEKGDIPEGYSVSREKKERFSLILESASTNQTSMYLCASSLWQGSSRAFFGQGTRLTVV.